The 19 T cell receptor beta chains listed next were all sequenced from one sample in a study of beta chain features in type 1 diabetes. Reverse transcription of all isolated RNA meant that expressed TCRB transcripts were sequenced. Repertoires were generated with immunoSEQ multiplex PCR, while TCRdb's copy carries only in-frame clones and drops some. The table lists 500,000 to 650,000 clones, about an eighth of them singletons, with around 0.12% in the top ten. No antigen has been assigned to these receptors. General observations from the study: Moderate yet significant TCRB CDR3 shortening was seen in Type 1 diabetes patients in all four CD4+ subsets.

The sample was naive CD4+ T cells from blood. The source of these receptors is a man aged 25 to 40 with type 1 diabetes.

This clone was detected a few times. V and J are TRBV6-5 and TRBJ2-3, with D perhaps assigned TRBD1 or TRBD2 (5 bases each). This CDR3 comprises 15 residues. Germline-derived CDR1 and CDR2 are MNHEY and SVGAGI. V was pared by 0 bases and J by 0 bases, with 7 bases between. The CDR3 is CASSYSWGSTDTQYF. For the CDR3, the DNA is TGTGCCAGCAGTTACTCTTGGGGGAGCACAGATACGCAGTATTTT.

This chain joins TRBV6-5 and TRBJ1-1; D not certain. The CDR3 contains 15 residues. The V end lost 2 bases, the J end lost 1 base, and 11 bases lay between the germline ends. The germline gives CDR1 MNHEY, CDR2 SVGAGI. This CDR3 is CASSYEFRANTEAFF. Written as DNA, the CDR3 is TGTGCCAGCAGTTACGAATTCAGAGCGAACACTGAAGCTTTCTTT.

This clone has just a few counts. This chain joins TRBV28 and TRBJ1-2; D not resolved. The V gene's germline CDR1 is MDHEN and CDR2 SYDVKM. V lost 1 base to trimming and J lost 3 bases, with 6 bases between them. CDR3 length: 13 amino acids. For the CDR3, the DNA is TGTGCCAGCAGTTTATACACAGACTATGGCTACACCTTC. It codes for CASSLYTDYGYTF.

This clone was counted only a few times. The chain has TRBV2 and TRBJ1-2; D is unclear. V was pared by 4 bases and J by 3 bases, with 15 bases between. The CDR3 is made up of 15 amino acids. The V gene's germline CDR1 is SNHLY and CDR2 FYNNEI. CDR3 sequence: CASSAIGPEDYGYTF. In DNA, the CDR3 is TGTGCCAGCAGTGCCATAGGACCCGAGGACTATGGCTACACCTTC.

The genes are TRBV28 and TRBJ2-7; maybe TRBD2 (6 bases). CDR1 MDHEN and CDR2 SYDVKM come from the germline V gene. The CDR3 is made up of 15 amino acids. Trimming stripped 2 bases from V and 2 bases from J, with 13 bases between. The CDR3 nucleotides read TGTGCCAGCAGTTTAGGAGGGGCAGGAGCCTACGAGCAGTACTTC. Translation gives CASSLGGAGAYEQYF.

This clone has just a few counts. The CDR3: CASSSRQGDEQYF. The CDR3 nucleotides read TGTGCCAGCAGTTCTCGGCAGGGAGACGAGCAGTACTTC. The chain joins TRBV6-6 to TRBJ2-7; either TRBD1 or TRBD2 may supply D (5 bases each). The CDR3 loop spans 13 amino acids. Germline V CDR1 and CDR2: MNHNY, SVGAGI (reference sequence). Trimming removed 4 bases at V and 5 bases at J, with 12 bases between.

This rearrangement joins TRBV5-4 to TRBJ2-1, with 7 bases matching TRBD1. V dropped 5 bases and J dropped 0; count of bases not matched to a gene: 5. Germline V CDR1 and CDR2: SGHNT, YYREEE (reference sequence). This CDR3 spans 15 amino acids. The CDR3 here is CASRRQGGSYNEQFF. CDR3 DNA: TGTGCCAGCAGACGACAGGGTGGCTCCTACAATGAGCAGTTCTTC.

This clone was counted a few times. This chain links TRBV9 with TRBJ2-7, with TRBD1 matching over 10 bases. From germline, CDR1 is SGDLS and CDR2 YYNGEE. Trimming removed 7 bases from V and 3 bases from J; junction bases left unmatched: 7. The CDR3 consists of 14 residues. This CDR3 reads CASSRWDRGYEQYF. The DNA for the CDR3 is TGTGCCAGCTCACGGTGGGACAGGGGCTACGAGCAGTACTTC.

This chain links TRBV6-5 with TRBJ1-2, with 7 nucleotides matching TRBD1. Losses at the gene ends were 0 bases for V and 6 bases for J; bases not matched to a gene: 4. This CDR3 comprises 14 residues. Germline CDR1 and CDR2: MNHEY and SVGAGI. CDR3 sequence (DNA): TGTGCCAGCAGTTACTCCCGGGACAGTAATGGCTACACCTTC. Translated: CASSYSRDSNGYTF.

The V call is TRBV9, the J call TRBJ1-2; D may be TRBD1 (5 bases). Germline V lookup: CDR1 SGDLS, CDR2 YYNGEE. The CDR3 sequence is 14 residues long. Trimming removed 0 bases from V and 8 bases from J, with 14 bases in between. CDR3 sequence (DNA): TGTGCCAGCAGCGTAGGATTTTGGGGGAGAGGCTACACCTTC. Translated: CASSVGFWGRGYTF.

The rearrangement uses TRBV6-6 and TRBJ1-6; TRBD1 is a possible D gene (6 bases). The germline V gene encodes CDR1 MNHNY and CDR2 SVGAGI (reference sequence). V lost 6 bases and J 7 bases, leaving 13 bases between the germline ends. The CDR3 has 14 residues. CDR3 sequence reads: CASRGGGLNSPLHF. The CDR3 region has the DNA TGTGCCAGCAGGGGAGGGGGATTGAATTCACCCCTCCACTTT.

This chain joins TRBV7-9 and TRBJ1-2; TRBD1 is a possible D gene (6 bases). Looked up from germline, CDR1 is SEHNR and CDR2 is FQNEAQ (reference sequence). CDR3 size: 14 residues. Trimming pared 5 bases from V and 3 bases from J, leaving 13 bases between. Here the CDR3 reads CASSPQQGYYGYTF. Here the CDR3 DNA reads TGTGCCAGCAGCCCTCAACAGGGATACTATGGCTACACCTTC. Filled out from reference TRBV7-9 and TRBJ1-2, the complete variable domain reads DTGVSQNPRHKITKRGQNVTFRCDPISEHNRLYWYRQTLGQGPEFLTYFQNEAQLEKSRLLSDRFSAERPKGSFSTLEIQRTEQGDSAMYLCASSPQQGYYGYTFGSGTRLTVV.

The table lists this clone with a few counts. V is TRBV4-1 and J is TRBJ2-7; the match to TRBD1 covers 10 bases. V dropped 4 bases and J dropped 3; count of bases not matched to a gene: 6. This CDR3 comprises 15 residues. Germline CDR1 reads MGHRA; CDR2 reads YSYEKL. The CDR3 region has the DNA TGCGCCAGCAGCCGAGGGACAGGGGAAAACTACGAGCAGTACTTC. It specifies CASSRGTGENYEQYF.

This clone was picked up a small number of times. The rearrangement uses TRBV30 and TRBJ1-2; D unresolved. Germline V lookup: CDR1 GTSNPN, CDR2 SVGIG (reference sequence). The V end lost 1 base, the J end lost 5 bases, and 17 bases lay between the germline ends. The CDR3 length is 15 residues. CDR3 in amino acids: CAWSAQGHSRYGYTF. CDR3 DNA sequence: TGTGCCTGGAGTGCTCAAGGGCACAGTAGGTATGGCTACACCTTC.

In its sample, this clone was seen a few times. V and J are TRBV25-1 and TRBJ1-6, with TRBD1 matching over 9 bases. The CDR3 covers 14 residues. V dropped 4 bases and J dropped 7; count of bases not matched to a gene: 2. Germline CDR1 reads MGHDK; CDR2 reads SYGVNS. The CDR3 region is CASSAGQGNSPLHF. The CDR3 bases are TGTGCCAGCAGTGCGGGACAGGGAAATTCACCCCTCCACTTT.

This clone has a handful of counts. The chain joins TRBV2 to TRBJ1-4; D not resolved. The CDR3 sequence is 16 residues long. Germline CDR1 reads SNHLY; CDR2 reads FYNNEI. The V end was cut by 5 bases, the J end by 2 bases, with 15 bases between. CDR3 in amino acids: CASSRVGQQTNEKLFF. The CDR3 bases are TGTGCCAGCAGTCGGGTAGGGCAACAGACTAATGAAAAACTGTTTTTT.

Only a few counts were recorded for this clone. CDR3 nucleotide sequence: TGTGCCAGCTCACCGGGGACCACCGGAAACACCATATATTTT. It translates to CASSPGTTGNTIYF. The chain carries TRBV18 and TRBJ1-3; perhaps TRBD1 as D (5 bases). Germline values: CDR1 KGHSH, CDR2 LQKENI. The germline V and J ends were trimmed by 3 bases and 4 bases, with 10 bases remaining between them. This CDR3 has 14 amino acids.

As for this clone: The sample contains more than one DNA sequence encoding this CDR3. The chain employs TRBV4-3 and TRBJ2-1; D call uncertain. V was clipped by 1 base and J by 0 bases, with 10 bases between them. Germline lookup yields CDR1 LGHNA and CDR2 YSLEER. The CDR3 length is 16 residues. CDR3 protein: CASSQAAASSYNEQFF. The CDR3 DNA sequence: TGCGCCAGCAGCCAAGCGGCGGCGAGCTCCTACAATGAGCAGTTCTTC.

The rearrangement joins TRBV14 to TRBJ2-1, with D unclear. The V and J ends lost 4 bases and 6 bases respectively, with 10 bases between them. The CDR3 runs to 13 residues. CDR1 is SGHDN, CDR2 FVKESK, per germline. CDR3 sequence reads: CASSPTLSNEQFF. CDR3 in DNA: TGTGCCAGCAGCCCCACACTCAGCAATGAGCAGTTCTTC.